The source of this T cell receptor (beta chain) is a study of CD8+ T cells in alopecia areata. Findings and caveats of the study: Sequencing of scalp samples also captures resident alphabeta T cells of normal skin. Higher clonality was seen in lesional scalp than in normal scalp, especially in alopecia totalis/universalis. Researchers reported that TCR sharing among patients proved less clear than in mice, possibly HLA-linked.

Treatment noted: oral pan-JAK inhibitor, 5-10 mg twice daily. Sequencing relied on a cDNA template that was reverse transcribed from extracted RNA. Clones were sequenced by immunoSEQ multiplex PCR, and TCRdb holds only the in-frame ones, with some missing. The data show about 140,000 clones, 86% seen once. Note on this clone: Antigen specificity is unknown.

V was trimmed by 6 bases and J by 1 base, leaving 12 bases between them. The V gene's germline CDR1 is ENHRY and CDR2 SYGVKD. CDR3 size: 14 residues. The clonotype originates from a human donor with alopecia areata. The chain links TRBV10-3 to TRBJ2-5; a weak D match, TRBD1 (5 bases). Sequencing was performed on CD8+ T cells sorted from blood, taken at week 4, from a patient treated with tofacitinib. The CDR3 reads CAIRADTIQETQYF. The CDR3 DNA sequence: TGTGCCATCAGGGCGGACACTATCCAAGAGACCCAGTACTTC.